These T cell receptor beta chains were read from a single sample in a study of blood T cell repertoires in COVID-19. TCRdb's table, derived via immunoSEQ multiplex PCR, lists solely in-frame clones and lacks some. The top ten hold 22% of the sample, which has tens of thousands of clones, approximately 86% seen once. The material sequenced was peripheral blood. The receptor set was obtained from a woman aged 80 or over in a cohort sampled during active or convalescent COVID-19. The conserved cysteine and the conserved F or W are not part of the CDR3 here. The order of the fields is J gene, V gene, CDR3 protein.

>TRBJ2-3|TRBV7-3
ASSPKRMTSGLGPDTQY
>TRBJ1-5|TRBV7-2
ASSITPDRQPQH
>TRBJ1-5|TRBV11-2
ASSGDRANQPQH
>TRBJ2-5|TRBV15
ATSRDGGRAEETQY
>TRBJ2-3|TRBV25-1
ASSKQGADTQY
>TRBJ1-2|TRBV28
ASSRSNDRSGGYT
>TRBJ1-2|TRBV5-1
ASRPSGTGNGYT
>TRBJ1-2|TRBV28
AGQADRDYGYT
>TRBJ2-7|TRBV10-3
AIREGGREQY
>TRBJ1-5|TRBV28
ASSPDRVPQH
>TRBJ2-7|TRBV19
ASSIGFYASGAYEQY
>TRBJ2-5|TRBV15
ATSRDRTGQETQY
>TRBJ2-3|TRBV3-1/TRBV3-2
ASSQLPSGSSTDTQY
>TRBJ2-3|TRBV11-3
ASQLAWGTDTQY
>TRBJ2-7|TRBV5-1
ASREASGSSYEQY
>TRBJ2-3|TRBV27
ASSRQNLDTQY
>TRBJ2-5|TRBV3-1/TRBV3-2
ASSQALAGGETQY
>TRBJ1-5|TRBV30
AWSVQDNQPQH
>TRBJ1-6|TRBV10-3
ASARGTENSPLH
>TRBJ2-2|TRBV6-6
ASSPTQRGAAGELF
>TRBJ1-5|TRBV18
ASSPTALKAQPQH